A single sample gave rise to the 21 T cell receptor beta chains below, sequenced in a study of T-cell reconstitution after alpha-beta-depleted transplantation in children. A library of TCRbeta sequences, prepared with unique molecular identifiers, was generated. MiXCR, applied by TCRdb to the PCR reads, yields one record per CDR3 protein. Of about 150,000 distinct CDR3 sequences in the sample, roughly 10% were seen once. Sequenced material: PBMCs, taken before TCRalphabeta/CD19-depleted stem cell transplant. The receptors were gathered from a boy aged 2 to 10 with acute myeloid leukemia, due to receive a stem cell transplant.

This clonotype was picked up many times. The V and J genes are TRBV3-1 and TRBJ1-6; a weak D match, TRBD1 (5 bases). This CDR3 has 13 residues. Germline V gives CDR1 LGHDT, CDR2 YNNKEL (reference sequence). V lost 6 bases, J lost 6 bases, and 9 bases lay in between. The CDR3 sequence is CASSQGGNSPLHF. The CDR3 nucleotides read TGTGCCAGCAGTCAGGGTGGTAATTCACCCCTCCACTTT.

This clonotype was seen ten or more times. This chain uses TRBV4-1 with TRBJ1-5, with D unclear. Germline V gene lookup returns CDR1 MGHRA and CDR2 YSYEKL. V was clipped by 0 bases and J by 6 bases, with 18 bases between them. This CDR3 spans 17 amino acids. The CDR3 region has the DNA TGCGCCAGCAGCCAAGAAGCGGGGTGGCCAATCGGTCAGCCCCAGCATTTT. Protein: CASSQEAGWPIGQPQHF.

This clonotype was counted many times. The gene calls are TRBV5-1 and TRBJ1-2; D is possibly TRBD1 (6 bases). The germline CDR1 and CDR2 sequences are SGHRS and YFSETQ. This CDR3 has 19 amino acids. The V end lost 0 bases, the J end lost 2 bases, and 23 bases lay between the germline ends. In DNA, the CDR3 is TGCGCCAGCAGCTTGGCCGAGCAACAGGGTTTTACGCCCAACTATGGCTACACCTTC. This encodes CASSLAEQQGFTPNYGYTF.

This clonotype was detected ten times or more. V is TRBV7-6 and J is TRBJ2-3; TRBD2 matches 9 bases. This CDR3 spans 16 amino acids. Germline CDR1 reads SGHVS; CDR2 reads FNYEAQ. The V segment lost 4 bases and the J segment 1 base; nucleotides outside the gene matches: 6. In DNA, the CDR3 is TGTGCCAGCAGCTATGAGGCTAGCGGGGGCACAGATACGCAGTATTTT. Translation: CASSYEASGGTDTQYF.

This clonotype showed up many times. V is TRBV20-1 and J is TRBJ2-3, with 8 positions matching TRBD2. V shed 5 bases, J shed 1 base, and the junction held 11 bases outside the gene matches. The CDR3 covers 16 residues. Germline assignment: CDR1 DFQATT and CDR2 SNEGSKA (reference sequence). The CDR3 coding sequence is TGCAGTGCTTCGCCTCGCGTAGCGGGGCGCACAGATACGCAGTATTTT. Translation: CSASPRVAGRTDTQYF.

The sample holds many counts of this clonotype. The rearrangement joins TRBV12-3 or TRBV12-4 to TRBJ2-2; D is unclear. The length of the CDR3 is 15 residues. The V and J ends lost 3 bases and 1 base respectively, with 9 bases between them. CDR3 protein: CASSFLYENTGELFF. As DNA, the CDR3 is TGTGCCAGCAGTTTCCTCTACGAGAACACCGGGGAGCTGTTTTTT.

This clonotype was seen many times. The CDR3 reads CSARERGVGDTQYF. CDR3 sequence (DNA): TGCAGTGCTAGAGAGCGCGGGGTCGGAGATACGCAGTATTTT. This sequence joins TRBV20-1 and TRBJ2-3; possibly TRBD2 for D (6 bases). The length of the CDR3 is 14 residues. Germline V CDR1 and CDR2: DFQATT, SNEGSKA (reference sequence). V was trimmed by 0 bases and J by 5 bases, leaving 12 bases between them.

This clonotype appeared many times. The chain employs TRBV24-1 and TRBJ2-5; TRBD2 matches at 13 bases. The CDR3 is 15 residues long. The V and J ends lost 10 bases and 6 bases, in that order; junction bases with no gene match: 10. Germline V gene sequence: CDR1 KGHDR, CDR2 SFDVKD. CDR3 nucleotide sequence: TGTGCCACTACGACTGAGACTAGCGGGGGGAAGACCCAGTACTTC. Translating gives CATTTETSGGKTQYF.

This clonotype was counted at least ten times. The chain joins TRBV12-3 or TRBV12-4 to TRBJ2-2, with 8 bases matching TRBD1. V shed 6 bases and J 6 bases; nucleotides not matched to a gene: 0. The CDR3 has 12 amino acids. CDR3: CASRTGAGELFF. CDR3 DNA: TGTGCCAGCAGGACAGGGGCCGGGGAGCTGTTTTTT.

The table lists this clonotype with many counts. V usage is TRBV5-1 and J usage is TRBJ2-3, with D possibly TRBD2 on 6 matching bases. Germline V gene data show CDR1 as SGHRS and CDR2 as YFSETQ. The V gene lost 2 bases and the J gene lost 0 bases, with 25 bases spanning the gap. The CDR3 consists of 20 residues. CDR3: CASSFLPDGSGRASTDTQYF. The CDR3 region has the DNA TGCGCCAGCAGCTTTCTCCCGGACGGTAGCGGCCGTGCTAGCACAGATACGCAGTATTTT.

J is TRBJ2-1 and V is TRBV12-3 or TRBV12-4, with D perhaps TRBD2 (5 bases). Trimming took off 3 bases at V and 5 bases at J, with 8 bases between the two ends. The CDR3 is 13 residues long. This CDR3 reads CASSFERDNEQFF. CDR3 bases: TGTGCCAGCAGTTTCGAGAGGGACAATGAGCAGTTCTTC.

This clonotype was counted at least ten times. The CDR3 bases are TGCGCCAGCAGCTGGACAGGGGGCGAGGGGAACACTGAAGCTTTCTTT. It is translated as CASSWTGGEGNTEAFF. The chain couples TRBV5-1 to TRBJ1-1, with TRBD1 matching over 11 bases. Germline V gene sequence: CDR1 SGHRS, CDR2 YFSETQ. The V and J ends lost 3 bases and 1 base, in that order; junction bases with no gene match: 5. The CDR3 extends over 16 amino acids.

This clonotype was seen repeatedly, ten times or more. The chain has TRBV27 and TRBJ2-1, with a weak D call TRBD2 (5 bases). CDR1 and CDR2 (germline): MNHEY, SMNVEV (reference sequence). V lost 4 bases, J lost 7 bases, and 14 bases lay in between. The CDR3 runs 14 residues. The CDR3 reads CASSYRLRYNEQFF. For the CDR3, the DNA is TGTGCCAGCAGTTATAGACTACGTTATAATGAGCAGTTCTTC.

This clonotype came up many times. The rearrangement links TRBV4-1 to TRBJ2-5; 12 positions match TRBD2. The CDR3 consists of 16 residues. Looked up from germline, CDR1 is MGHRA and CDR2 is YSYEKL. Trimming took 4 bases from V and 3 from J; bases not matched to a gene: 6. The CDR3 DNA follows: TGCGCCAGCAGCCCTGGACTAGCGGGGTACGAAGAGACCCAGTACTTC. This codes for CASSPGLAGYEETQYF.

There are many counts of this clonotype. This chain connects TRBV14 to TRBJ2-2, with D maybe TRBD1 (6 bases). The germline V and J ends were trimmed by 3 bases and 4 bases, with 12 bases remaining between them. CDR3 size: 15 residues. The V gene's germline CDR1 is SGHDN and CDR2 FVKESK. The CDR3 DNA follows: TGTGCCAGCAGCCAGCTGACAGGAATCACCGGGGAGCTGTTTTTT. Amino acids: CASSQLTGITGELFF.

This clonotype was picked up many times. The V and J genes are TRBV11-1 and TRBJ1-1; TRBD1 matches 10 bases. With 5 bases clipped from V and 5 bases from J, the junction kept 8 bases outside the gene matches. Germline CDR1 reads SGHAT; CDR2 reads FQDESV (reference sequence). This CDR3 is built from 15 residues. DNA for the CDR3: TGTGCCAGCAGCGACCGGGACAGGGGTAGGACTGAAGCTTTCTTT. Its protein product is CASSDRDRGRTEAFF.

Turning to this clonotype: This may be a read error: a much more frequent sequence differs by one nucleotide. Given the absence of the conserved phenylalanine or tryptophan at the CDR3 end, a read error is likely. The J gene is TRBJ1-6, the V gene TRBV3-1, with 9 bases lining up with TRBD1. Germline CDR1 is LGHDT and CDR2 is YNNKEL (reference sequence). With 5 bases clipped from V and 9 bases from J, the junction kept 8 bases outside the gene matches. The CDR3 is 15 residues long. For the CDR3, the DNA is TGTGCCAGCAGCGGACGACAGGGACAGGGTTCACCCCTCCACTCT. Encoded protein: CASSGRQGQGSPLHS.

This clonotype was detected a few times. The V call is TRBV6-5, the J call TRBJ1-2, with TRBD1 identical over 7 bases. In germline, CDR1 is MNHEY, CDR2 SVGAGI. V gave up 4 bases and J gave up 4 bases; unmatched junction bases: 21. CDR3 size: 19 residues. The CDR3 reads CASSSTRGSGDENFYGYTF. The DNA for the CDR3 is TGTGCCAGCAGTTCGACCAGGGGGTCTGGAGATGAGAACTTCTATGGCTACACCTTC.

In the case of this clonotype: A read error may explain this, as a much larger clone is one base away. The chain links TRBV2 to TRBJ1-2; D possibly corresponds to TRBD1 (5 bases). The CDR3 is 9 residues long. V lost 9 bases and J 12 bases, leaving 11 bases between the germline ends. Germline CDR1 and CDR2: SNHLY and FYNNEI. As DNA, the CDR3 is TGTGCCAGTGGGGCACTCGACACCTTC. Amino acid sequence: CASGALDTF.

This clonotype was detected many times. J is TRBJ2-1 and V is TRBV20-1; TRBD2 agrees at 10 bases. The CDR3 has 16 residues. Trimming removed 1 base from V and 3 bases from J; junction bases left unmatched: 6. The germline CDR1 and CDR2 sequences are DFQATT and SNEGSKA (reference sequence). The CDR3 sequence: CSARALAGEYYNEQFF. As DNA, the CDR3 is TGCAGTGCTAGAGCGCTAGCGGGAGAGTACTACAATGAGCAGTTCTTC.

This clonotype was counted many times. The chain joins TRBV20-1 to TRBJ2-3, with 7 bases fitting TRBD2. The trim removed 0 bases at V and 1 base at J, leaving 1 base unmatched. The V gene's germline CDR1 is DFQATT and CDR2 SNEGSKA (reference sequence). CDR3 size: 14 residues. The CDR3 reads CSARDLAGTDTQYF. CDR3 DNA sequence: TGCAGTGCTAGAGATCTAGCGGGCACAGATACGCAGTATTTT.